The 23 T cell receptor beta chains below all came from one sample that was sequenced in a study of molecular identifiers for immune sequencing clone quantification. TCRdb fed the PCR reads into MiXCR, producing one record per CDR3 protein. In the table there are over 550,000 distinct CDR3 sequences, roughly 25% of which are singletons. Source material: naive CD8+ T cells from blood, with Jurkat cell RNA spiked in. The subset: FACS-sorted CD8+CD4-CCR7+CD45RA+ naive T cells. Source of these receptors: a human donor in good health. Some libraries in this study had Jurkat cell RNA spiked in.

Of note for this clonotype: A much larger clone sits a single nucleotide away, making a read error possible. This chain connects TRBV28 to TRBJ1-5, with D uncertain. The length of the CDR3 is 13 residues. Germline V gene sequence: CDR1 MDHEN, CDR2 SYDVKM. The V and J ends lost 5 bases and 7 bases respectively, with 12 bases between them. The CDR3 protein is CASSPFRRQPQHF. The CDR3, as DNA: TGTGCCAGCAGTCCCTTCCGACGCCAGCCCCAGCATTTT.

This clonotype was found many times. The genes are TRBV5-1 and TRBJ2-3; D gene unclear. The CDR3 is 17 residues long. V shed 0 bases and J shed 2 bases, with 16 bases lying between them. CDR1 and CDR2 (germline): SGHRS, YFSETQ. The CDR3 sequence: CASSLAEMGSVTDTQYF. In DNA, the CDR3 is TGCGCCAGCAGCTTGGCGGAAATGGGAAGTGTCACAGATACGCAGTATTTT.

In regard to this clonotype: This may come from a read error, since a much larger clone is one base off. This chain joins TRBV6-5 and TRBJ2-3, with TRBD1 identical over 7 bases. The CDR3 spans 16 residues. Germline V gene sequence: CDR1 MNHEY, CDR2 SVGAGI. The CDR3 sequence is CASSYDRDSGTDTQFF. The CDR3 nucleotides read TGTGCCAGCAGTTATGATAGGGACAGCGGCACAGATACGCAGTTTTTT.

CDR3 loop: CASSYSQLPGLAGLQETQYF. The CDR3 DNA follows: TGTGCCAGCAGTTACTCTCAACTTCCGGGACTAGCGGGACTACAAGAGACCCAGTACTTC. The chain carries TRBV6-2 or TRBV6-3 and TRBJ2-5, with 13 bases fitting TRBD2. The CDR3 is 20 amino acids. Germline V gene lookup returns CDR1 MNHEY and CDR2 SVGEGT. J was trimmed by 2 bases and V by 0 bases; bases with no gene match: 12.

This clonotype was counted once. This chain joins TRBV12-3 or TRBV12-4 and TRBJ2-5; the D gene is possibly TRBD2 (6 bases). V was pared by 1 base and J by 5 bases, with 17 bases between. This CDR3 comprises 16 residues. The CDR3 loop reads CASSLEGLGVVETQYF. The DNA of the CDR3 is TGTGCCAGCAGTTTAGAGGGACTCGGAGTGGTGGAGACCCAGTACTTC.

This clonotype turned up a few times. The rearrangement joins TRBV10-3 to TRBJ1-2; no clear D gene. CDR3 size: 13 residues. The V end was cut by 6 bases, the J end by 7 bases, with 15 bases between. Per the germline V gene, CDR1 is ENHRY and CDR2 is SYGVKD. The chain's CDR3 is CAISPAGGGGYTF. Written as DNA, the CDR3 is TGTGCCATCAGCCCCGCAGGAGGTGGTGGCTACACCTTC.

This clonotype came up a few times. The gene calls are TRBV4-3 and TRBJ1-5; no reliable D call. Germline V CDR1 and CDR2: LGHNA, YSLEER. This CDR3 spans 15 amino acids. V shed 3 bases and J shed 2 bases, with 11 bases lying between them. CDR3 nucleotides: TGCGCCAGCAGCCATCATGCCGGCGGCAATCAGCCCCAGCATTTT. Amino acids: CASSHHAGGNQPQHF.

This clonotype was recorded a few times. The chain links TRBV7-9 to TRBJ2-1; D not certain. The germline CDR1 and CDR2 sequences are SEHNR and FQNEAQ (reference sequence). The CDR3 consists of 15 residues. The V gene lost 5 bases and the J gene lost 9 bases, with 20 bases spanning the gap. In DNA form, the CDR3 reads TGTGCCAGCAGCCCCGGGCCAAGGAGTAACGGTGAGCAGTTCTTC. It yields the protein CASSPGPRSNGEQFF.

The chain combines TRBV1 with TRBJ1-2; the D segment call TRBD1 is taken from the table without a DNA check. TRBV1 is deemed a pseudogene. The CDR3 extends over 13 amino acids. Written as DNA, the CDR3 is TGCACCAGCAGCCCAAGGACAGCGTATGGCTACACCTTC. Protein: CTSSPRTAYGYTF.

In its sample, this clonotype was seen many times. The chain combines TRBV9 with TRBJ2-3; D uncertain. V was pared by 4 bases and J by 5 bases, with 11 bases between. The germline gives CDR1 SGDLS, CDR2 YYNGEE. The CDR3 length is 13 residues. The CDR3 DNA sequence: TGTGCCAGCAGCCCACCTTTTGAAGATACGCAGTATTTT. Its protein is CASSPPFEDTQYF.

The chain carries TRBV19 and TRBJ1-1; TRBD1 is a possible D gene (5 bases). There are 15 residues in the CDR3. V lost 3 bases and J 4 bases, leaving 15 bases between the germline ends. CDR1 is LNHDA and CDR2 is SQIVND in the germline V gene (reference sequence). CDR3 sequence: CASSMMYDGGTEAFF. The DNA for the CDR3 is TGTGCCAGTAGTATGATGTACGACGGGGGCACTGAAGCTTTCTTT.

This sequence joins TRBV4-1 and TRBJ2-2, with D perhaps assigned TRBD1 or TRBD2 (5 bases each). The V end was cut by 0 bases, the J end by 1 base, with 12 bases between. The CDR3 has 17 residues. Germline assignment: CDR1 MGHRA and CDR2 YSYEKL. In nucleotides, the CDR3 is TGCGCCAGCAGCCAAGATGAGAATGGGGGGAACACCGGGGAGCTGTTTTTT. This codes for CASSQDENGGNTGELFF.

Note on this clonotype: This sequence may be a read error, since a much larger clone differs from it by one base. V usage is TRBV20-1 and J usage is TRBJ2-7; 9 nucleotides match TRBD1. Germline CDR1 DFQATT, CDR2 SNEGSKA (reference sequence). V gave up 6 bases and J gave up 1 base; unmatched junction bases: 4. The CDR3 covers 13 residues. This CDR3 reads CSAAGQGSYEQYF. In DNA form, the CDR3 reads TGCAGTGCCGCGGGACAGGGATCCTACGAGCAGTACTTC.

This clonotype was seen a handful of times. In DNA, the CDR3 is TGTGCCAGCAGTCCCGGGACAGGGTATGGAAACACCATATATTTT. Translated: CASSPGTGYGNTIYF. The chain uses TRBV27 and TRBJ1-3, with 9 nucleotides matching TRBD1. The CDR3 length is 15 residues. The V gene's germline CDR1 is MNHEY and CDR2 SMNVEV (reference sequence). Trimming cost V 5 bases and J 3 bases; bases outside gene matches: 5.

The chain has TRBV27 and TRBJ1-5; a possible D gene is TRBD1 (5 bases). This CDR3 is 14 amino acids long. The germline gives CDR1 MNHEY, CDR2 SMNVEV (reference sequence). V gave up 6 bases and J gave up 1 base, with 10 bases separating them. The DNA of the CDR3 is TGTGCCAGCAGGTATGGGGGAAGCAATCAGCCCCAGCATTTT. It specifies CASRYGGSNQPQHF.

The CDR3 DNA is TGCGCCAGCAGCCAAAATGGGCCTATACGGGGGAATGAGCAGTTCTTC. It codes for CASSQNGPIRGNEQFF. This chain links TRBV4-3 with TRBJ2-1; perhaps TRBD2 as D (6 bases). Per the germline V gene, CDR1 is LGHNA and CDR2 is YSLEER. Trimming removed 2 bases at V and 7 bases at J, with 18 bases between. CDR3 length equals 16 residues.

This clonotype was seen a handful of times. The rearrangement joins TRBV14 to TRBJ1-6; no reliable D call. Per germline, CDR1 SGHDN and CDR2 FVKESK. CDR3 length: 13 residues. Trimming left V 0 bases short and J 10 bases short, with 7 bases between. CDR3 bases: TGTGCCAGCAGCCAAGAACTTGGGTCACCCCTCCACTTT. Its protein product is CASSQELGSPLHF.

The table lists this clonotype with many counts. The chain uses TRBV20-1 and TRBJ1-1, with unresolved D. Germline V gives CDR1 DFQATT, CDR2 SNEGSKA (reference sequence). The CDR3 is 13 residues long. V was shortened by 0 bases and J by 0 bases, with 5 bases between the two germline ends. CDR3 nucleotides: TGCAGTGCTAGAGAGGGCCTGAACACTGAAGCTTTCTTT. Translated: CSAREGLNTEAFF.

This clonotype was detected a few times. The V and J genes are TRBV9 and TRBJ1-5; 7 nucleotides agree with TRBD1. V trimming: 4 bases; J trimming: 0 bases; junction bases outside the gene matches: 4. The CDR3 has 15 residues. CDR1 and CDR2 from the germline V gene are SGDLS and YYNGEE. CDR3 sequence reads: CASSTTGNSNQPQHF. As DNA, the CDR3 is TGTGCCAGCAGCACGACAGGGAATAGCAATCAGCCCCAGCATTTT.

With regard to this clonotype: Germline is not matched at one junction end, which may reflect a read error. The chain employs TRBV7-9 and TRBJ2-5; D might be TRBD2 (5 bases). CDR1 and CDR2 from the germline V gene are SEHNR and FQNEAQ (reference sequence). CDR3 length: 15 residues. The CDR3 sequence is CASSLVADFQATQYF. CDR3 DNA: TGTGCCAGCAGCTTAGTCGCGGACTTCCAAGCGACCCAGTACTTC. The complete variable domain, with remaining parts taken from reference TRBV7-9 and TRBJ2-5, reads DTGVSQNPRHKITKRGQNVTFRCDPISEHNRLYWYRQTLGQGPEFLTYFQNEAQLEKSRLLSDRFSAERPKGSFSTLEIQRTEQGDSAMYLCASSLVADFQATQYFGPGTRLLVL.

On this clonotype: A much larger clone lies a single base off, so this may be a read error. This sequence joins TRBV7-2 and TRBJ2-2; 9 bases fit TRBD2. The germline V gene has CDR1 SGHTA and CDR2 FQGNSA. The length of the CDR3 is 17 residues. CDR3 sequence: CASSSALAGLSTGKLFF. Written as DNA, the CDR3 is TGTGCCAGCAGTTCCGCGCTAGCGGGATTGTCCACCGGGAAGCTGTTTTTT.

This clonotype was counted many times. V usage is TRBV6-5 and J usage is TRBJ2-3, with D perhaps matching TRBD2 (5 bases). CDR1 is MNHEY and CDR2 is SVGAGI in the germline V gene. The CDR3 covers 14 residues. Trimming took off 2 bases at V and 1 base at J, with 7 bases between the two ends. The chain's CDR3 is CASSYLEGTDTQYF. The CDR3 coding sequence is TGTGCCAGCAGTTACCTGGAGGGCACAGATACGCAGTATTTT.

This clonotype has more than one count but fewer than ten. The chain carries TRBV2 and TRBJ1-3; D call uncertain. The CDR3 has 12 amino acids. Germline V gives CDR1 SNHLY, CDR2 FYNNEI. With 8 bases removed from V and 7 bases from J, the gap between germline ends came to 12 bases. The CDR3 DNA reads as TGTGCCAGCCAGCAAGGGAGGAACACCATATATTTT. It specifies CASQQGRNTIYF.